This T cell receptor (beta chain) was identified in a study of T cell clonality in common variable immunodeficiency. General observations from the study: Compared with controls, CVID subjects had fewer shared TCRbeta clones. What drives increased CVID clonality needs T cell subpopulation sequencing.

Produced via immunoSEQ multiplex PCR; TCRdb's table is partial and in-frame only. The profile covers some 28,000 clones, none occurring a single time. Germline V gene sequence: CDR1 SGDLS, CDR2 YYNGEE. With V trimmed by 3 bases and J by 5 bases, 8 bases remained unmatched. The CDR3 has 15 amino acids. The table lists this clone with many counts. Its antigen is still unknown. Read data end 3 residues before the CDR3 end; the end is taken from the germline J gene. Material: peripheral blood mononuclear cells. The rearrangement uses TRBV9 and TRBJ2-7, with 10 positions matching TRBD1. This receptor was taken from a person aged 18 to 75 in good health. The covered CDR3 bases are TGTGCCAGCAGCGCGGGGGGGACAGGGGTCGACGAG. The encoded protein is CASSAGGTGVDE. The entire CDR3 sequence reads CASSAGGTGVDEQYF.